These 7 T cell receptor beta chains originate from one sample sequenced in a study of PD-L1 blockade in urothelial cancer. The table came from immunoSEQ multiplex PCR; TCRdb's copy has only in-frame clones and leaves some out. The table lists some 89,000 clones, 85% to 90% of them singletons, with about 15% in the top ten. Documented time point: pretreatment peripheral blood. Here the sequenced sample was PBMCs, taken around atezolizumab (anti-PD-L1) treatment. The receptors were sampled from a man between 60 and 75 years old with urothelial cancer.

The chain recombines TRBV4-3 with TRBJ2-7, with 7 bases identical to TRBD2. The germline CDR1 and CDR2 sequences are LGHNA and YSLEER. V was clipped by 0 bases and J by 6 bases; unmatched bases: 8. The CDR3 runs 15 residues. CDR3 coding DNA: TGCGCCAGCAGCCAAGATCGGGGAGGGCCTGTCGAGCAGTACTTC. This translates into CASSQDRGGPVEQYF.

CDR3 sequence (DNA): TGCGCCAGCAGCTTGGAGCGGGGGGCTAACTATGGCTACACCTTC. It specifies CASSLERGANYGYTF. This sequence joins TRBV5-1 and TRBJ1-2, with D tentatively TRBD1 (5 bases). Germline V gene sequence: CDR1 SGHRS, CDR2 YFSETQ. V was pared by 0 bases and J by 0 bases, with 9 bases between. The CDR3 has 15 amino acids.

The chain joins TRBV25-1 to TRBJ2-7; D may be TRBD1 (5 bases). The CDR3 length is 12 residues. The ends were cut back, 2 bases at V and 6 bases at J, with 8 bases in the middle. In germline, CDR1 is MGHDK, CDR2 SYGVNS. The CDR3: CASSEQGFEQYF. CDR3 nucleotides: TGTGCCAGCAGTGAACAGGGTTTCGAGCAGTACTTC.

The chain combines TRBV7-3 with TRBJ1-3; D is unresolved. In germline, CDR1 is SGHTA, CDR2 FQGTGA. CDR3 length equals 13 residues. The V gene lost 1 base and the J gene lost 4 bases, with 5 bases spanning the gap. Written as DNA, the CDR3 is TGTGCCAGCAGCTTAAACGAGGGAAACACCATATATTTT. Encoded protein: CASSLNEGNTIYF. The variable domain in full, completed from reference TRBV7-3 and TRBJ1-3, reads GAGVSQTPSNKVTEKGKYVELRCDPISGHTALYWYRQSLGQGPEFLIYFQGTGAADDSGLPNDRFFAVRPEGSVSTLKIQRTERGDSAVYLCASSLNEGNTIYFGEGSWLTVV.

The chain links TRBV4-1 to TRBJ2-1, with TRBD2 identical over 9 bases. Germline V gives CDR1 MGHRA, CDR2 YSYEKL. Unmatched junction bases numbered 15, after V lost 4 bases and J lost 8 bases. CDR3 length equals 17 residues. This chain's CDR3 is CASSPRDAGGFLDEQFF. The CDR3 nucleotides read TGCGCCAGCAGCCCCAGGGACGCGGGAGGGTTCTTAGATGAGCAGTTCTTC.

This sequence joins TRBV10-2 and TRBJ2-2; TRBD2 aligns across 8 bases. The CDR3 covers 16 residues. CDR1 and CDR2 (germline): WSHSY, SAAADI. Trimming at V came to 3 bases and at J to 7 bases, leaving 10 bases not matched to a gene. The CDR3 region has the DNA TGCGCCAGCAGTGAAGGTCTTGCGGGAGGCCTCGGGGAGCTGTTTTTT. Translating gives CASSEGLAGGLGELFF.

The rearrangement uses TRBV5-1 and TRBJ2-1; possible D gene TRBD2, 5 bases. V dropped 5 bases and J dropped 4 bases, with 10 bases sitting between them. This CDR3 region has 13 residues. Germline V lookup: CDR1 SGHRS, CDR2 YFSETQ. In nucleotides, the CDR3 is TGCGCCAGCAGTCCCGGACTGTACAATGAGCAGTTCTTC. This sequence encodes CASSPGLYNEQFF.